Described below is a single T cell receptor (beta chain) sequence and its context. This sample is drawn from a study of cytomegalovirus exposure and HLA in healthy donors. The CDR3 consists of 14 residues. Germline V CDR1 and CDR2: MNHNS, SASEGT. With V trimmed by 6 bases and J by 4 bases, 7 bases remained unmatched. The PCR used 60 Vbeta and 13 Jbeta primers. Sequencing used immunoSEQ multiplex PCR; TCRdb keeps in-frame clones, though not all of them. The table includes more than 95,000 clones, about 81% detected once. The chain combines TRBV6-1 with TRBJ2-7, with 9 nucleotides matching TRBD1. The receptor's source is a man younger than 40 in good health and CMV-seronegative. The sequenced material came from PBMCs. CDR3 region: CASSVRTGEYEQYF. The CDR3 region has the DNA TGTGCCAGCAGCGTGAGGACAGGGGAGTACGAGCAGTACTTC.